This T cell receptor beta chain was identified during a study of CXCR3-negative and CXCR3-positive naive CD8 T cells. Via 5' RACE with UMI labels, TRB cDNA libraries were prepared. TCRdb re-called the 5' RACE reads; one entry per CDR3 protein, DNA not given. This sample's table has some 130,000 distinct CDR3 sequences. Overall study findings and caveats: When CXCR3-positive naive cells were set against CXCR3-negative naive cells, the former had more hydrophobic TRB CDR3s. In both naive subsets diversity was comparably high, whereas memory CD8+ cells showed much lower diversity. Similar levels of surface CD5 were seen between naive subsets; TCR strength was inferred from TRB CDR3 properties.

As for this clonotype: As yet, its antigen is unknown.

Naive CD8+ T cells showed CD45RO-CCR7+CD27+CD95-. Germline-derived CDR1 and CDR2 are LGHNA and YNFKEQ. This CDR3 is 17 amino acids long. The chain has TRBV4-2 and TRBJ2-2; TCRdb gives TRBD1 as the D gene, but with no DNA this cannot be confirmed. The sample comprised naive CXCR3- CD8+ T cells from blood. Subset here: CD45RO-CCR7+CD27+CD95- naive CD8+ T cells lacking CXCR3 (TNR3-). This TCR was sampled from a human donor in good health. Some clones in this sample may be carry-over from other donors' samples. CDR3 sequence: CASSQDPDRVNTGELFF.